This TCR beta chain was recovered during a study of vaccination effects on CD4 cells after COVID-19. Turning to the study itself: Under the ViraFEST assay, PBMC were stimulated with viral peptide pools so that antigen-specific CD4+ T cells expanded. Sequencing was performed afterwards. Some 2 million PBMC were placed in each well, which was supplemented with roughly 9.1 IU/ml IL-2 and approximately 9.2 ug/ml peptides. The second dose preceded post-vaccine samples by a median of 72 days.

After more than 8 days in culture, the CD4+ T cells were isolated. Participants got two doses of BNT162b2 or mRNA-1273 vaccine. Days 3 and 7 saw half the medium replaced with IL-2 medium. This clone came up a few times. Its specificity is not known. This CDR3 region has 14 residues. Trimming cost V 5 bases and J 5 bases, with 13 bases left between them. Germline V gene data show CDR1 as MNHNY and CDR2 as SVGAGI (reference sequence). Assay: immunoSEQ multiplex PCR; the TCRdb copy retains only in-frame clones and omits some. Of some 40,000 clones listed, around two thirds are singletons. Sequenced material: CD4+ T cells from PBMCs cultured without peptide, taken after COVID-19 vaccination. The chain joins TRBV6-6 to TRBJ1-5, with D maybe TRBD1 (6 bases). The TCR comes from a human donor who received a COVID-19 vaccine. The CDR3 region has the DNA TGTGCCAGCAGTACTAATAGGGGGGATCAGCCCCAGCATTTT. Translated, it gives CASSTNRGDQPQHF.